This TCR beta chain was sequenced in a study of blood T cell repertoires in COVID-19. As handled by the study authors: Amplification of reference gene primers was used by the study to estimate nucleated cell counts. TCRdb's copy holds only in-frame clones and misses some; the assay was immunoSEQ multiplex PCR. That table is the source of V, J and clone size, and D and trimming were worked out from the DNA. The table lists around 280,000 clones, 70% to 90% of them singletons. The CDR3 is made up of 14 amino acids. Trimming took off 3 bases at V and 4 bases at J, with 11 bases between the two ends. Germline V gives CDR1 SNHLY, CDR2 FYNNEI.

The chain recombines TRBV2 with TRBJ2-3; D possibly corresponds to TRBD1 (7 bases). Sequencing was performed on peripheral blood. The receptor comes from a man in his sixties or seventies with acute or convalescent COVID-19. In DNA form, the CDR3 reads TGTGCCAGCAGTGACCAGGGGGGCCCAGATACGCAGTATTTT. Translating it yields CASSDQGGPDTQYF.